The sequence of this T cell receptor beta chain was determined in a study of beta chain features in type 1 diabetes. The study's findings and limits: People with Type 1 diabetes carried modestly yet significantly shorter TCRB CDR3s in all four CD4+ subsets.

The study reverse transcribed the entire isolated RNA, so it sequenced expressed TCRB transcripts. Using immunoSEQ multiplex PCR, the repertoire was profiled, and TCRdb retains in-frame clones only, with some absent. The sample contains 200,000 to 250,000 clones, about a sixth of which appear only once. This clone was counted between two and nine times. Its antigen is unidentified. The sequence was obtained from a man aged 30 to 45 with type 1 diabetes. The sample was naive CD4+ T cells from blood.

The chain's CDR3 is CAWRGTVRVNEQFF. CDR3 nucleotides: TGTGCCTGGAGGGGGACCGTGAGGGTCAATGAGCAGTTCTTC. The chain recombines TRBV30 with TRBJ2-1, with D perhaps TRBD1 or TRBD2 (5 bases each). V was trimmed by 3 bases and J by 6 bases, leaving 15 bases between them. The CDR3 spans 14 residues. Germline lookup yields CDR1 GTSNPN and CDR2 SVGIG (reference sequence).